This entry features one T cell receptor (beta chain) sequence. The antigen is not known. Sequenced by immunoSEQ multiplex PCR; TCRdb stores in-frame clones only, minus some. The profile shows about 56,000 clones, around 90% of them singletons. This sample stems from a study of cytomegalovirus exposure and HLA in healthy donors. Study observations and caveats: As confirmed in vitro, three CMV-associated chains were specific for CMV antigens.

The trim removed 1 base at V and 0 bases at J, leaving 7 bases unmatched. The CDR3 covers 18 residues. Looked up from germline, CDR1 is MGHRA and CDR2 is YSYEKL. The clonotype was recovered from a man between 18 and 35 years old in good health and CMV-seronegative. This chain links TRBV4-1 with TRBJ2-4; 9 nucleotides align to TRBD2. Material for sequencing was PBMCs. Written as DNA, the CDR3 is TGCGCCAGCAGCCAAGGAAGGGTAGCGGGAGAAGCCAAAAACATTCAGTACTTC. Residues: CASSQGRVAGEAKNIQYF.